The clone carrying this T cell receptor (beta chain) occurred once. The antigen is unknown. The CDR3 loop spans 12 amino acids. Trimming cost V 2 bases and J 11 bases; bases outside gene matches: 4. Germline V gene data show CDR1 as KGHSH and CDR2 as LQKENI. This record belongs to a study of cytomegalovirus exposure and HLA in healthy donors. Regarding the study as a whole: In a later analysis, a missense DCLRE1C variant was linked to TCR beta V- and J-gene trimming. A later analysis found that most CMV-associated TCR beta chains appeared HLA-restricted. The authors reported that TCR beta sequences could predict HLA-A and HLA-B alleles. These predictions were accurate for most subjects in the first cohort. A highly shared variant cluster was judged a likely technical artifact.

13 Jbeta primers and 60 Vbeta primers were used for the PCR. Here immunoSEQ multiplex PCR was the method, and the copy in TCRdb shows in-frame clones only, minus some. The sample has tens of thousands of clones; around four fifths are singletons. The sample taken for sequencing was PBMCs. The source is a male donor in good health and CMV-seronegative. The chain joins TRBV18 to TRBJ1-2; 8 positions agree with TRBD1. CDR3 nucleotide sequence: TGTGCCAGCTCACCAGACAGGGGACTTTACACCTTC. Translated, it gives CASSPDRGLYTF.